This TCR beta chain was obtained from a study of T cells in localized non-small cell lung cancer (dated by TCRdb to 2019 to 2021). Study-level background: Comparing tumors with uninvolved tumor-adjacent lungs, the study looked at the T cell repertoires of hundreds of patients with early-stage NSCLC. The cohort comprised roughly 240 treatment-naïve NSCLC patients with resected, localized lung tumors. The mean age of the NSCLC patients was approximately 71 years, with 130 or so men and around 100 women. The paper as a whole reports these results and caveats: Longer overall survival was associated with higher T cell density in blood, whereas shorter survival was associated with higher clonality in adjacent lung. Because the study design was exploratory, TCR variables were selected using unadjusted p-values without false-discovery rate correction. A median of roughly 60 of the top 100 tumor clones turned up in the paired uninvolved adjacent lung, and approximately 30 of those clones also ranked among the top 100 of that same adjacent lung. Because multi-region sequencing of the tumors was not done, intratumor heterogeneity could not be ruled out. Uninvolved tumor-adjacent lung showed the highest T cell clonality, higher than tumor, which suggests more focused antigenic responses in the adjacent lung.

At diagnosis, peripheral blood, uninvolved tumor-adjacent lung and tumor were collected and were preserved as a mix of fresh-frozen and FFPE material. For TCR repertoire profiling, the blood samples were analyzed as peripheral blood mononuclear cells. A note on this clone: Its target antigen remains unknown. Base qualities are not recorded, but no much larger clone differs from it by a single base.

The immunoSEQ Assay was used to sequence TCR beta CDR3 regions from DNA. Per the authors' processing: To compute T cell density, TCR beta template counts were normalized to usable DNA, which was estimated by amplifying housekeeping genes. Richness was estimated with the preseqR package, extrapolating to 400,000 templates for PBMC samples and 120,000 templates for tissue samples. Clonality was calculated as one minus Pielou's evenness. Differential abundance testing on productive amino-acid clonotypes, with a minimum total count of 5 and an alpha of 0.1, was used to identify tissue-enriched TCRs. The Jaccard Index and the Morisita Overlap Index were used to measure repertoire overlap between compartments. GLIPH grouped TCR beta CDR3s together with public tetramer-defined viral CDR3s, and a viral motif had to include at least three viral sequences and show V-gene enrichment. As stored in TCRdb, this immuneACCESS dataset retains in-frame rearrangements with V and J assigned. A fraction of the clones does not appear; measured against another copy, unresolved V genes explain less than half of the discrepancy, and the remainder lacks a known reason. V and J calls and clone size are copied from that table; D and trimming were computed from the DNA. The sample profile shows tens of thousands of clones; 70% to 90% of them were found once. About 7.2% of the sample comes from the top ten.

Including cysteine and phenylalanine, the CDR3 has 15 amino acids. This entry keeps only the CDR3 DNA: 45 bases, framed from base 1. Via the germline V gene (reference sequence), CDR1 is SGHNT and CDR2 YYREEE. Trimming costs V 1 base and J 10 bases, and their ends lie 20 bases apart. This TCR came from a woman aged 35-70 years with stage I lung adenocarcinoma. Recombination joined TRBV5-4 with TRBJ1-2; the D gene is perhaps TRBD1, on 6 matching bases. The sequencing used peripheral blood, collected before any cancer treatment. The CDR3 has the sequence CASSLFSGQSAFYTF. The nucleotides read TGTGCCAGCAGCTTGTTCAGCGGACAGTCGGCTTTCTACACCTTC.